This TCR beta chain was sequenced during a study of cytomegalovirus exposure and HLA in healthy donors. Study-level results: In a later analysis, first-cohort TCR clusters were found to tend to co-occur in the approximately 120 validation repertoires. Confirmation was obtained in vitro that a few CMV-associated chains are specific for CMV antigens.

Regarding this clone: Antigen specificity is unknown.

The CDR3 is 15 amino acids. Germline V gene sequence: CDR1 SGHDT, CDR2 YYEEEE. V trimming: 5 bases; J trimming: 2 bases; junction bases outside the gene matches: 6. Some clones are missing from TCRdb's copy, which holds only in-frame ones; the method was immunoSEQ multiplex PCR. The sample gives around 300,000 clones, around 87% of which show up once; approximately 0.88% is in the top ten. The receptor comes from a young woman in good health and CMV-seronegative. This rearrangement joins TRBV5-6 to TRBJ1-3; 8 bases match TRBD1. Sequences were obtained from PBMCs. In DNA form, the CDR3 reads TGTGCCAGCAGAGAGACAGGGGCTCCTGGAAACACCATATATTTT. It codes for CASRETGAPGNTIYF.